These 23 T cell receptor beta chains were all obtained from the same sample, sequenced in a study of blood T cell repertoires in COVID-19. Clones were sequenced by immunoSEQ multiplex PCR, and TCRdb holds only the in-frame ones, with some missing. Of nearly 90,000 clones detected, roughly 88% appear once; the ten largest clones hold around 0.47%. Sequences were obtained from peripheral blood. These TCRs come from a man in his sixties with acute or convalescent COVID-19.

The chain joins TRBV5-1 to TRBJ2-1; 10 nucleotides line up with TRBD2. The CDR3 is 16 amino acids. The V segment lost 2 bases and the J segment 5 bases; nucleotides outside the gene matches: 7. Germline-derived CDR1 and CDR2 are SGHRS and YFSETQ. The DNA for the CDR3 is TGCGCCAGCAGCTTAGCAGCGGGAGGGCAGAACAATGAGCAGTTCTTC. Residues: CASSLAAGGQNNEQFF. Drawing the rest from reference TRBV5-1 and TRBJ2-1, the complete variable domain is KAGVTQTPRYLIKTRGQQVTLSCSPISGHRSVSWYQQTPGQGLQFLFEYFSETQRNKGNFPGRFSGRQFSNSRSEMNVSTLELGDSALYLCASSLAAGGQNNEQFFGPGTRLTVL.

This chain connects TRBV6-5 to TRBJ2-2, with D perhaps TRBD2 (7 bases). V was shortened by 4 bases and J by 8 bases, with 17 bases between the two germline ends. Germline values: CDR1 MNHEY, CDR2 SVGAGI. CDR3 length: 15 amino acids. This CDR3 is CASSSTHREGGELFF. CDR3 coding DNA: TGTGCCAGCAGTTCTACACACAGGGAGGGGGGGGAGCTGTTTTTT.

J is TRBJ2-3 and V is TRBV20-1, with 7 bases aligning to TRBD2. CDR1 DFQATT and CDR2 SNEGSKA come from the germline V gene (reference sequence). Trimming at V came to 3 bases and at J to 1 base, leaving 16 bases not matched to a gene. CDR3 length equals 18 residues. Here the CDR3 reads CSASATFTGAGGTDTQYF. The DNA for the CDR3 is TGCAGTGCTAGTGCCACGTTCACCGGGGCGGGAGGCACAGATACGCAGTATTTT.

The chain links TRBV6-5 to TRBJ1-2; D possibly corresponds to TRBD1 (6 bases). Per the germline V gene, CDR1 is MNHEY and CDR2 is SVGAGI. The CDR3 has 13 residues. Trimming took 7 bases from V and 4 from J, leaving 13 bases between them. In nucleotides, the CDR3 is TGTGCCAGCACCCTGGAAGGGGGCTATGGCTACACCTTC. This codes for CASTLEGGYGYTF.

The chain carries TRBV6-2 or TRBV6-3 and TRBJ2-5, with TRBD2 identical over 15 bases. Germline V gives CDR1 MNHEY, CDR2 SVGEGT. Losses at the gene ends were 6 bases for V and 3 bases for J; bases not matched to a gene: 11. This CDR3 contains 18 residues. As DNA, the CDR3 is TGTGCCAGCAGCCGGACTAGCGGGGGGGCATATGACAAAGAGACCCAGTACTTC. Translated: CASSRTSGGAYDKETQYF.

The sample holds one count of this clone. The chain joins TRBV5-6 to TRBJ1-4; D is possibly TRBD1 (5 bases). The V end was cut by 0 bases, the J end by 8 bases, with 14 bases between. This CDR3 comprises 15 residues. CDR1 is SGHDT and CDR2 is YYEEEE in the germline V gene. This CDR3 reads CASSLEGIGSEKLFF. DNA for the CDR3: TGTGCCAGCAGCTTGGAGGGGATAGGCTCGGAAAAACTGTTTTTT.

The rearrangement uses TRBV7-9 and TRBJ1-2; no reliable D call. The V end was cut by 2 bases, the J end by 7 bases, with 8 bases between. Germline V gene sequence: CDR1 SEHNR, CDR2 FQNEAQ (reference sequence). CDR3 size: 12 residues. The CDR3 DNA reads as TGTGCCAGCAGCTTACACGCAGGTGGCTACACCTTC. This encodes CASSLHAGGYTF.

V gene TRBV19 combines with J gene TRBJ2-2, with D tentatively TRBD2 (6 bases). This CDR3 has 14 residues. Trimming left V 7 bases short and J 3 bases short, with 12 bases between. The V gene's germline CDR1 is LNHDA and CDR2 SQIVND (reference sequence). The CDR3 coding sequence is TGTGCCAGTACCCCAACGGGGGACACCGGGGAGCTGTTTTTT. Protein: CASTPTGDTGELFF.

The rearrangement joins TRBV24-1 to TRBJ2-3; maybe TRBD2 (6 bases). V was cut by 7 bases and J by 1 base, with 11 bases left in between. The CDR3 is 14 residues long. Germline lookup yields CDR1 KGHDR and CDR2 SFDVKD. CDR3 sequence (DNA): TGTGCCACCAGCCAGAGCGGGCGCACAGATACGCAGTATTTT. Translating it yields CATSQSGRTDTQYF.

This rearrangement joins TRBV6-6 to TRBJ1-5, with D possibly TRBD1 on 5 matching bases. The CDR3 is 11 amino acids. Germline V gene data show CDR1 as MNHNY and CDR2 as SVGAGI (reference sequence). V lost 6 bases and J lost 9, with 9 bases in between. CDR3 in amino acids: CASRAGGPQHF. The CDR3 DNA sequence: TGTGCCAGCAGAGCGGGGGGGCCCCAGCATTTT.

J is TRBJ2-2 and V is TRBV6-5; perhaps TRBD2 as D (5 bases). V was trimmed by 5 bases and J by 5 bases, leaving 15 bases between them. Germline lookup yields CDR1 MNHEY and CDR2 SVGAGI. The CDR3 covers 15 residues. The CDR3 DNA reads TGTGCCAGCAGTATACAGAGGGCTAGTACCGGGGAGCTGTTTTTT. Translation gives CASSIQRASTGELFF.

V usage is TRBV5-4 and J usage is TRBJ2-3; D is unclear. CDR3 length equals 15 residues. The germline CDR1 and CDR2 sequences are SGHNT and YYREEE (reference sequence). Trimming pared 1 base from V and 0 bases from J, leaving 9 bases between. CDR3 residues: CASSLTVSSTDTQYF. CDR3 DNA: TGTGCCAGCAGCTTGACGGTCTCTAGCACAGATACGCAGTATTTT.

J is TRBJ2-5 and V is TRBV19; a possible D gene is TRBD2 (5 bases). The CDR3 has 13 amino acids. CDR1 is LNHDA and CDR2 is SQIVND in the germline V gene (reference sequence). V lost 3 bases, J lost 4 bases, and 9 bases lay in between. Here the CDR3 DNA reads TGTGCCAGTAGTATGGCGGGTAGAGAGACCCAGTACTTC. As protein: CASSMAGRETQYF.

This sequence joins TRBV7-6 and TRBJ2-2, with D possibly being TRBD1 (5 bases). V was cut by 1 base and J by 0 bases, with 12 bases left in between. Germline V lookup: CDR1 SGHVS, CDR2 FNYEAQ. The CDR3 sequence is 17 residues long. CDR3 region: CASSLGQGPSNTGELFF. The DNA of the CDR3 is TGTGCCAGCAGCTTAGGTCAGGGCCCTTCGAACACCGGGGAGCTGTTTTTT.

The chain joins TRBV24-1 to TRBJ2-2; TRBD1 matches at 7 bases. V lost 3 bases, J lost 7 bases, and 10 bases stayed unmatched. This CDR3 is 16 amino acids long. CDR1 and CDR2 from the germline V gene are KGHDR and SFDVKD. CDR3 nucleotides: TGTGCCACCAGTGATCCTCACAGGGGCGGAATCGGGGAGCTGTTTTTT. This gives the protein CATSDPHRGGIGELFF.

This clone was found once. The chain combines TRBV5-1 with TRBJ2-2, with a tentative D call TRBD2 (6 bases). The CDR3 extends over 14 amino acids. CDR1 and CDR2 from the germline V gene are SGHRS and YFSETQ. Trimming removed 4 bases from V and 5 bases from J, with 12 bases in between. The CDR3 region has the DNA TGCGCCAGCAGCCTCGGGGGTGGTACCGGGGAGCTGTTTTTT. Translation gives CASSLGGGTGELFF. Supplemented by reference TRBV5-1 and TRBJ2-2, the full variable domain reads KAGVTQTPRYLIKTRGQQVTLSCSPISGHRSVSWYQQTPGQGLQFLFEYFSETQRNKGNFPGRFSGRQFSNSRSEMNVSTLELGDSALYLCASSLGGGTGELFFGEGSRLTVL.

The chain combines TRBV3-1 (or the pseudogene TRBV3-2) with TRBJ2-5; tentatively, D is TRBD2 (5 bases). Germline-derived CDR1 and CDR2 are LGHDT and YNNKEL (reference sequence). V lost 5 bases and J lost 4, with 11 bases in between. The CDR3 length is 13 residues. CDR3 nucleotides: TGTGCCAGCAGCAAACTAGGGAGAGAGACCCAGTACTTC. It encodes CASSKLGRETQYF.

The chain recombines TRBV30 with TRBJ1-1; D is unclear. V was pared by 2 bases and J by 6 bases, with 13 bases between. There are 13 residues in the CDR3. Germline assignment: CDR1 GTSNPN and CDR2 SVGIG (reference sequence). The CDR3 DNA follows: TGTGCCTGGAGTACCGGGGTCGGAGCTGAAGCTTTCTTT. Amino acid sequence: CAWSTGVGAEAFF.

The chain is built from TRBV6-6 and TRBJ2-3; 10 bases agree with TRBD2. With 5 bases clipped from V and 0 bases from J, the junction kept 5 bases outside the gene matches. Germline CDR1 is MNHNY and CDR2 is SVGAGI (reference sequence). The CDR3 is 16 residues long. The CDR3 region has the DNA TGTGCCAGCAGTCGAGGACTAGCGGCTAGCACAGATACGCAGTATTTT. Translation: CASSRGLAASTDTQYF.

This chain uses TRBV9 with TRBJ2-1, with D perhaps TRBD2 (6 bases). The germline CDR1 and CDR2 sequences are SGDLS and YYNGEE. The CDR3 totals 15 residues. The V end lost 3 bases, the J end lost 2 bases, and 12 bases lay between the germline ends. CDR3 sequence (DNA): TGTGCCAGCAGCGCCTATTGGGGGGCCTACAATGAGCAGTTCTTC. Protein product: CASSAYWGAYNEQFF.

This clone has just a few counts. CDR3 protein: CASSVAGSRLLYF. CDR3 coding DNA: TGTGCCAGCAGCGTTGCAGGATCCCGTTTATTGTACTTC. The chain joins TRBV9 to TRBJ2-7; unclear D gene. Trimming took 2 bases from V and 12 from J, leaving 18 bases between them. This CDR3 is 13 amino acids long. Germline assignment: CDR1 SGDLS and CDR2 YYNGEE.

This clone has only a few counts. The J gene is TRBJ2-1, the V gene TRBV9; no firm D call. The CDR3 runs 16 residues. Germline-derived CDR1 and CDR2 are SGDLS and YYNGEE. V dropped 3 bases and J dropped 9 bases, with 22 bases sitting between them. This CDR3 reads CASSDTRYAQMVEQFF. The CDR3 region has the DNA TGTGCCAGCAGCGATACGAGGTACGCCCAGATGGTTGAGCAGTTCTTC.

The chain uses TRBV9 and TRBJ2-5; weak D call: TRBD2 (5 bases). The CDR3 consists of 14 residues. Looked up from germline, CDR1 is SGDLS and CDR2 is YYNGEE. Trimming took 2 bases from V and 5 from J, leaving 13 bases between them. This CDR3 reads CASSVTSAQETQYF. For the CDR3, the DNA is TGTGCCAGCAGCGTTACTAGTGCCCAGGAGACCCAGTACTTC. Using reference TRBV9 and TRBJ2-5 for the parts outside the CDR3, the full variable domain is DSGVTQTPKHLITATGQRVTLRCSPRSGDLSVYWYQQSLDQGLQFLIQYYNGEERAKGNILERFSAQQFPDLHSELNLSSLELGDSALYFCASSVTSAQETQYFGPGTRLLVL.